The TCR beta chain under discussion was sequenced for a study of blood T cell repertoires in COVID-19. Study information: From T cells, B-cell-depleted T cells, or PBMCs came the material, which was cDNA or gDNA.

Profiled with immunoSEQ multiplex PCR; TCRdb holds only in-frame clones, not every one. The data show around 160,000 clones, with about 90% seen just once and approximately 3.8% held by the top ten. CDR3 size: 13 residues. V gave up 4 bases and J gave up 9 bases; unmatched junction bases: 2. The sequenced sample consisted of PBMCs or T cells enriched from blood (not recorded which). The rearrangement uses TRBV12-3 or TRBV12-4 and TRBJ1-6, with 8 bases lining up with TRBD1. This clonotype originated in a woman in her thirties or forties who had been exposed to COVID-19. The CDR3 coding sequence is TGTGCCAGCAGTTACAGGGGGGGTTCACCCCTCCACTTT. Protein product: CASSYRGGSPLHF.